This TCR beta chain was sequenced for a study of identical twins. Study-level results: Researchers caution that invariant MAIT and iNKT cells could partly confound zero-insertion analyses.

TCRdb processed the 5' RACE reads anew with MiXCR; each CDR3 protein has one entry. This sample has 500,000 or so distinct CDR3 sequences, with 14% found just once. The CDR3 covers 13 residues. Trimming pared 4 bases from V and 1 base from J, leaving 8 bases between. In germline, CDR1 is MDHEN, CDR2 SYDVKM. Of note for this clonotype: The target antigen is unknown.

These data are also associated with another study on yellow fever vaccine responses in identical twins. According to that study: Among the twins, the vaccine T cell response reportedly seemed partly convergent and partly personalized.

The chain uses TRBV28 and TRBJ2-7; D gene unclear. This TCR derives from a young woman in good health. What was sequenced was CD4+ T cells sorted from blood. The CDR3 spells CASSSALSYEQYF. The CDR3 coding sequence is TGTGCCAGCAGTTCGGCCCTGTCCTACGAGCAGTACTTC. Together with reference TRBV28 and TRBJ2-7, the CDR3 gives the full variable domain: DVKVTQSSRYLVKRTGEKVFLECVQDMDHENMFWYRQDPGLGLRLIYFSYDVKMKEKGDIPEGYSVSREKKERFSLILESASTNQTSMYLCASSSALSYEQYFGPGTRLTVT.